This T cell receptor (beta chain) is from a study of naive and memory T cell subsets. Separate alpha and beta amplification began at the second PCR step. CDR1 and CDR2 from the germline V gene are MNHEY and SMNVEV (reference sequence). The CDR3 extends over 13 amino acids. V was clipped by 1 base and J by 8 bases, with 6 bases between them. Two oligonucleotides, mixed equimolar, formed the beta constant-region primer covering TRBC1 and TRBC2. TCRdb independently ran MiXCR on the UMI-ligation and nested PCR reads; one entry per CDR3 protein. The sample has around 4,600 distinct CDR3 sequences, 7.2% seen once. General study findings and limits: In CD4 and CD8 cells, diversity dropped from naive through EMRA. Findings for naive and memory subsets could not be checked against ground truth. Naive and memory subsets had different power law exponents for TCR abundance.

This clonotype was seen only a few times. Its specificity is not known. The specimen was CD4+ TEMRA cells from blood. The subset was: effector memory re-expressing CD45RA, CD45RA+ CD27-. The V gene is TRBV27, the J gene TRBJ1-6; D unresolved. The TCR was taken from a human donor in good health. This CDR3 reads CASSLLVHSPLHF. Written as DNA, the CDR3 is TGTGCCAGCAGTTTATTGGTTCATTCACCCCTCCACTTT.